This T cell receptor (beta chain) was observed in a study of cytomegalovirus exposure and HLA in healthy donors. The CDR3 sequence is 16 residues long. CDR1 SGHAT and CDR2 FQNNGV come from the germline V gene. The trim removed 1 base at V and 5 bases at J, leaving 8 bases unmatched. PCR primers comprised 60 Vbeta and 13 Jbeta primers. Some clones are missing from TCRdb's copy, which holds only in-frame ones; the method was immunoSEQ multiplex PCR. The sample yields fewer than 200,000 clones, under 85% seen once. The chain couples TRBV11-2 to TRBJ1-2; the match to TRBD1 covers 9 bases. The sample was PBMCs. This receptor was identified in a woman between 18 and 30 years old in good health and CMV-seropositive. The CDR3 DNA is TGTGCCAGCAGCTTAGGGGGACCCGGGACAGGGTATGGCTACACCTTC. Its translation is CASSLGGPGTGYGYTF.